This T cell receptor (beta chain) was recorded in a study of OX40 agonist ivuxolimab in advanced cancers. Regarding the research as a whole: Ivuxolimab was an agonistic, fully human IgG2 monoclonal antibody directed against OX40 (CD134), a costimulatory receptor. The paper reports the monotherapy dose-escalation portion (N of about 50 patients) of the phase I ivuxolimab trial. Of the roughly 50 dose-escalation patients, hepatocellular carcinoma was present in around 20, melanoma in around 15, renal cell carcinoma in 9 and head and neck cancer in 9. Intravenous ivuxolimab was administered to patients every 2 weeks at six dose levels: 0.01, 0.1, 0.3, 1.5, 3 and 10 mg/kg. The point of sequencing TCRbeta in the periphery was to test whether ivuxolimab changed TCR sequence diversity and drove clonal T-cell expansion. In the dose-escalation cohort, 70% to 85% of patients were male, and the mean age was around 60 years, with a range of roughly 20 to 85. Partial responses occurred in three dose-escalation patients: two with cutaneous melanoma and one with hepatocellular carcinoma. Patients were allowed to have had prior anti-PD-1, anti-PD-L1 or anti-CTLA-4 therapy, and 30% to 40% of the dose-escalation patients had previously received checkpoint inhibitors.

Points the paper makes about the study in general: Which antigens the clonally expanded peripheral T cells were specific for was not determined. In the 0.1-3.0 mg/kg groups, partial responders had among the lowest normalized peripheral clonal expansion, particularly in CD8+ T cells. At doses from 0.1 to 3.0 mg/kg, clonal expansion was seen in both CD4+ and CD8+ blood T cells between baseline and week 6. Low levels of normalized T-cell clonal expansion were also seen in some patients who did not respond. After ivuxolimab, more expanded clones were found on average in CD8+ T cells than in CD4+ T cells.

The count of this clone is one. Its antigen is unknown. No per-base quality is available; no much larger clone lies one base away. To sequence the TCRbeta CDR3 region, genomic DNA was isolated from the sorted cells. TCRbeta CDR3 regions were sequenced using the immunoSEQ Assay. What TCRdb holds here is the immuneACCESS table cut down to in-frame rearrangements. Part of the clones is not present; checked against another copy, under half of the missing clones reflect an unresolved V gene, and the others are unexplained. The sample table holds tens of thousands of clones, of which around nine tenths were seen once. The ten largest clones represent approximately 0.76% of the sample. Patients with autoimmune disease history or receiving systemic immunosuppression were excluded from the trial. In every dose cohort, peripheral blood was drawn for TCR sequencing at baseline, cycle 4 day 1, and cycle 7 day 1. The samples were drawn from a first-in-human, open-label, multicenter phase I dose-escalation trial of ivuxolimab. The trial enrolled adults with locally advanced or metastatic head and neck squamous cell, hepatocellular, melanoma or renal cell carcinoma. Before TCR sequencing, CD4+ T cells and CD8+ T cells were sorted from peripheral blood as separate populations.

The CDR3 sequence holds 20 residues, the cysteine and phenylalanine included. Kept here is only the CDR3 DNA, which spans 60 bases and is read in frame from base 1. CDR1 and CDR2 are drawn from the germline V gene: LGHNA, YSLEER. Trimming removed 3 bases from V and 2 bases from J; the gene matches leave 12 bases unexplained. The clonotype comes from an adult with an advanced solid tumor such as melanoma, head and neck, liver or kidney cancer. Sequenced material: CD4+ or CD8+ T cells sorted from blood, taken in a trial of the OX40 agonist ivuxolimab. The chain uses TRBV4-3 and TRBJ2-1; TRBD2 matches 14 bases in the middle. CDR3 reads: CASSHPSGTSGRSPYNEQFF. The bases are TGCGCCAGCAGCCACCCGTCCGGGACTAGCGGGAGATCGCCCTACAATGAGCAGTTCTTC.